This record concerns one T cell receptor beta chain sequence. This CDR3 contains 12 residues. Trimming took 7 bases from V and 7 from J, leaving 13 bases between them. Germline CDR1 reads MDHEN; CDR2 reads SYDVKM. The data were produced by immunoSEQ multiplex PCR, yet TCRdb's version contains in-frame clones alone and is incomplete. Here the sample spans about 32,000 clones, about four fifths being singletons. This record belongs to a study of OX40 agonist ivuxolimab in advanced cancers. The sequence came from an adult with an advanced solid tumor such as melanoma, head and neck, liver or kidney cancer. V usage is TRBV28 and J usage is TRBJ1-1; D call uncertain. The material sequenced was CD4+ or CD8+ T cells sorted from blood, taken in a trial of the OX40 agonist ivuxolimab. CDR3 amino acids: CASNTLGVEAFF. The CDR3 DNA reads as TGTGCCAGCAACACGTTGGGAGTTGAAGCTTTCTTT.